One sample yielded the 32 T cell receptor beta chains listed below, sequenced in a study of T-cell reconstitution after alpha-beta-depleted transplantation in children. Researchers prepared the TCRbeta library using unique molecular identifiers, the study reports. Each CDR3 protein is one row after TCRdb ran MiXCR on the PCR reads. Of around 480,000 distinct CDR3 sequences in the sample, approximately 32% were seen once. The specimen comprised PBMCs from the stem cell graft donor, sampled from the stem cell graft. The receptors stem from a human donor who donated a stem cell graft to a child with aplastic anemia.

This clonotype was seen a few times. The CDR3 is CASSPEGQGSNQPQHF. CDR3 sequence (DNA): TGTGCCAGCAGCCCTGAGGGACAGGGTAGCAATCAGCCCCAGCATTTT. The V call is TRBV7-6, the J call TRBJ1-5; 9 positions agree with TRBD1. V shed 5 bases and J 0 bases; nucleotides not matched to a gene: 5. The germline V gene has CDR1 SGHVS and CDR2 FNYEAQ. The CDR3 is made up of 16 amino acids.

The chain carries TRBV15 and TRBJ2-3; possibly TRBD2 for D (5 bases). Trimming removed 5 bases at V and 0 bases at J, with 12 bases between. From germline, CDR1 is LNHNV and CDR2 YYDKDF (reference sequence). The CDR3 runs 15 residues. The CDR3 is CATSSGYSSTDTQYF. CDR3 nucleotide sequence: TGTGCCACCAGCTCGGGGTACTCTAGCACAGATACGCAGTATTTT.

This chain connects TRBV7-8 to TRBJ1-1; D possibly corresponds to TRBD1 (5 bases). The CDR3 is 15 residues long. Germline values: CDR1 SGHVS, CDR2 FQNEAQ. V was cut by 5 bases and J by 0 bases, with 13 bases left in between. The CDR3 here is CASSQAQELNTEAFF. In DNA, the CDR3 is TGTGCCAGCAGCCAAGCACAGGAGTTGAACACTGAAGCTTTCTTT.

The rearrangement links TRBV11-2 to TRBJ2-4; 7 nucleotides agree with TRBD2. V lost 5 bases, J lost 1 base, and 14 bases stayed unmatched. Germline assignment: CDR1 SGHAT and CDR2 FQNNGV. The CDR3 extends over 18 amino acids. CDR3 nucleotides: TGTGCCAGCAGCCCGAAGGGAGGGTGGGCTGCGGCCAAAAACATTCAGTACTTC. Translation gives CASSPKGGWAAAKNIQYF.

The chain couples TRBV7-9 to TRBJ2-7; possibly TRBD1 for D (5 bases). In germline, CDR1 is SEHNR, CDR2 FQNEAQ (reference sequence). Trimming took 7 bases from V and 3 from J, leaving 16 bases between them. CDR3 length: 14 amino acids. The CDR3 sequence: CASTPSTGHYEQYF. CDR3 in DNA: TGTGCCAGCACCCCCAGTACAGGCCACTACGAGCAGTACTTC.

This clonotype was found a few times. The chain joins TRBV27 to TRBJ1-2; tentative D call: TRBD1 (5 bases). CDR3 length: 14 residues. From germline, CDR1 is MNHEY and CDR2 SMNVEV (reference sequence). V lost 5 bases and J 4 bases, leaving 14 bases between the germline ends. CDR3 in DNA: TGTGCCAGCAGTCCCCAGGGTATGGGCTATGGCTACACCTTC. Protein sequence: CASSPQGMGYGYTF.

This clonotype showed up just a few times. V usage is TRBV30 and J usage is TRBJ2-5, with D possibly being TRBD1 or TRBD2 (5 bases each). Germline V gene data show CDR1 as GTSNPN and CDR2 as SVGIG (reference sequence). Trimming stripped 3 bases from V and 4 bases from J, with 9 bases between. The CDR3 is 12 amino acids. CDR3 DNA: TGTGCCTGGAGAGGGGCGGGAGAGACCCAGTACTTC. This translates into CAWRGAGETQYF.

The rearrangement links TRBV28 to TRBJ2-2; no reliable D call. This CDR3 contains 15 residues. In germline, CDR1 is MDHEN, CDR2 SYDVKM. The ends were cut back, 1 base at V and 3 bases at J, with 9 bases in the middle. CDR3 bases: TGTGCCAGCAGTTTATACAGAACGTACACCGGGGAGCTGTTTTTT. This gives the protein CASSLYRTYTGELFF.

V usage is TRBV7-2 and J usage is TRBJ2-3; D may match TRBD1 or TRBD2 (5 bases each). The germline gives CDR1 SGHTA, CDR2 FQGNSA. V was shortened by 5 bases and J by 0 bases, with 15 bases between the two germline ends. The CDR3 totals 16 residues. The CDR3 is CASSPLWGGSTDTQYF. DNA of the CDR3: TGTGCCAGCAGCCCCCTCTGGGGCGGGAGCACAGATACGCAGTATTTT.

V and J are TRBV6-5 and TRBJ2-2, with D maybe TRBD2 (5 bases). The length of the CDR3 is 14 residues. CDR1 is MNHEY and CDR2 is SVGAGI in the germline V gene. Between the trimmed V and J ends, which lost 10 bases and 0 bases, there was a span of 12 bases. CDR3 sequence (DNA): TGTGCCATCAGGTGGACTCCGAACACCGGGGAGCTGTTTTTT. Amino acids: CAIRWTPNTGELFF.

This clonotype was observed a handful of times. This CDR3 reads CAISESGSNQPQHF. DNA of the CDR3: TGTGCCATCAGTGAGTCCGGATCCAATCAGCCCCAGCATTTT. V usage is TRBV10-3 and J usage is TRBJ1-5, with no clear D. V was pared by 0 bases and J by 3 bases, with 6 bases between. Germline values: CDR1 ENHRY, CDR2 SYGVKD. The CDR3 runs 14 residues.

The CDR3 sequence: CASSVDKNIQYF. The CDR3 bases are TGTGCCAGCAGCGTGGACAAAAACATTCAGTACTTC. This sequence joins TRBV7-2 and TRBJ2-4; D remains unclear. Looked up from germline, CDR1 is SGHTA and CDR2 is FQGNSA. The CDR3 sequence is 12 residues long. The germline V and J ends were trimmed by 5 bases and 3 bases, with 5 bases remaining between them.

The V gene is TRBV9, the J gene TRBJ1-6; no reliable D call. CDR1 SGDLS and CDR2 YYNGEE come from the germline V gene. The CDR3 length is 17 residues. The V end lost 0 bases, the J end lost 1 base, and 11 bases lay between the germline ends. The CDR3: CASSVGRDGSYNSPLHF. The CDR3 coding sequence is TGTGCCAGCAGCGTAGGAAGGGATGGGTCCTATAATTCACCCCTCCACTTT. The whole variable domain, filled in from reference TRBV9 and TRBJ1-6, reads DSGVTQTPKHLITATGQRVTLRCSPRSGDLSVYWYQQSLDQGLQFLIQYYNGEERAKGNILERFSAQQFPDLHSELNLSSLELGDSALYFCASSVGRDGSYNSPLHFGNGTRLTVT.

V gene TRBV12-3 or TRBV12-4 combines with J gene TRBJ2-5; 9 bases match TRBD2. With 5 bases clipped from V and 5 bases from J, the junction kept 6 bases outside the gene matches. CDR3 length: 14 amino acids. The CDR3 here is CASSLLAGLETQYF. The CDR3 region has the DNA TGTGCCAGCAGTCTCCTAGCGGGATTGGAGACCCAGTACTTC.

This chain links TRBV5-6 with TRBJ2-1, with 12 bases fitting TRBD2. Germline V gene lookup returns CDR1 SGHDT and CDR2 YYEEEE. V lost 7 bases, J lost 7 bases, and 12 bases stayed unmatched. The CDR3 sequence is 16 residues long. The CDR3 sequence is CASGLAGKSGGNEQFF. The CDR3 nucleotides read TGTGCCAGCGGACTAGCGGGAAAGTCGGGTGGGAATGAGCAGTTCTTC.

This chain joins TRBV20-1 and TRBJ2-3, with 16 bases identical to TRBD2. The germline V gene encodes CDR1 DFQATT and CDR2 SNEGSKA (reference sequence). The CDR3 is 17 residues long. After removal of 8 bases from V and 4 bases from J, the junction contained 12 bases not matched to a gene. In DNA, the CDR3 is TGCAGTCAACGTCCGGGACTAGCGGGAGGGCCTTCAGATACGCAGTATTTT. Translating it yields CSQRPGLAGGPSDTQYF.

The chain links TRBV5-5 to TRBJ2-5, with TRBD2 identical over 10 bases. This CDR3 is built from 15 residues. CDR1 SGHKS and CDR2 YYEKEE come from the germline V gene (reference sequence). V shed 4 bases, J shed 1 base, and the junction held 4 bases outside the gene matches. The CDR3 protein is CASSPSGGVQETQYF. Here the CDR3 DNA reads TGTGCCAGCAGCCCTAGCGGGGGCGTCCAAGAGACCCAGTACTTC. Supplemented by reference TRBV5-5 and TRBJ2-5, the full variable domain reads DAGVTQSPTHLIKTRGQQVTLRCSPISGHKSVSWYQQVLGQGPQFIFQYYEKEERGRGNFPDRFSARQFPNYSSELNVNALLLGDSALYLCASSPSGGVQETQYFGPGTRLLVL.

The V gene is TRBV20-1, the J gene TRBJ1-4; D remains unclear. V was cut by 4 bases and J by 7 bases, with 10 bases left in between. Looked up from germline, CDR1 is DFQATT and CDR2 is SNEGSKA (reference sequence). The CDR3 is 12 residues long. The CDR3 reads CSATRWSEKLFF. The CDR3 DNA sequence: TGCAGTGCTACCAGGTGGAGTGAAAAACTGTTTTTT.

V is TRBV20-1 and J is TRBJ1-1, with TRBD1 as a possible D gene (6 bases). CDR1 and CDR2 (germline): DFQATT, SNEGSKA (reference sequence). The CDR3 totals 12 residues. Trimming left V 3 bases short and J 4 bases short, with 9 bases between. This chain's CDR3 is CSASLRGTEAFF. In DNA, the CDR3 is TGCAGTGCTAGCCTCAGGGGCACTGAAGCTTTCTTT.

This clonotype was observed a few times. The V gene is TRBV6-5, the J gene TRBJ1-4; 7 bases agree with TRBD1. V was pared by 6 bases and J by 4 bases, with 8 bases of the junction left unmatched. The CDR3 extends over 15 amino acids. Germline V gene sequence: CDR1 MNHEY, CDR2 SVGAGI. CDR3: CASSRHRGDNEKLFF. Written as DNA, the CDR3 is TGTGCCAGCAGCCGTCACAGGGGAGATAATGAAAAACTGTTTTTT.

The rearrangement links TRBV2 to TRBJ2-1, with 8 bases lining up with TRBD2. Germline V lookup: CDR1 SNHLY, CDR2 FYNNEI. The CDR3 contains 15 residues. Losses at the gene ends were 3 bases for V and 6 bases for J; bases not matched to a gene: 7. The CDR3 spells CASSDAGRAGNEQFF. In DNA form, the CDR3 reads TGTGCCAGCAGTGATGCCGGGAGGGCCGGCAATGAGCAGTTCTTC.

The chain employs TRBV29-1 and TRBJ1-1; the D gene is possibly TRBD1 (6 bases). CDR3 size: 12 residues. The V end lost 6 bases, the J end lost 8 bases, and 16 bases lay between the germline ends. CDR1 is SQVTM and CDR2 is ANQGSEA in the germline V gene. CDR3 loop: CSVKTDSNEAFF. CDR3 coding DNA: TGCAGCGTGAAAACGGACAGTAACGAAGCTTTCTTT.

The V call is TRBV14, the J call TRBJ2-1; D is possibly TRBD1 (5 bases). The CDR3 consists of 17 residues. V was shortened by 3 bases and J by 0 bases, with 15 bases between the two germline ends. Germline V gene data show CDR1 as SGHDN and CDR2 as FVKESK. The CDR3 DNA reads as TGTGCCAGCAGCCAGTCAGGGATTCGGAGCTCCTACAATGAGCAGTTCTTC. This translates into CASSQSGIRSSYNEQFF. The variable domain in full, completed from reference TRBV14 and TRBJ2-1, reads EAGVTQFPSHSVIEKGQTVTLRCDPISGHDNLYWYRRVMGKEIKFLLHFVKESKQDESGMPNNRFLAERTGGTYSTLKVQPAELEDSGVYFCASSQSGIRSSYNEQFFGPGTRLTVL.

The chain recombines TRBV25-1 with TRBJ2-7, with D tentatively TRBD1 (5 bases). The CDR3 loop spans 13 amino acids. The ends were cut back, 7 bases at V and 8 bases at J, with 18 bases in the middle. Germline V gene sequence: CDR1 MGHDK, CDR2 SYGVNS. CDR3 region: CASNPGHPRQQYF. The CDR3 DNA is TGTGCCAGCAATCCCGGACATCCCAGGCAGCAGTACTTC.

CDR3 region: CASSLKASGTAGYTF. The DNA of the CDR3 is TGTGCCAGCAGTCTTAAAGCCTCCGGGACGGCCGGCTACACCTTC. The genes are TRBV6-1 and TRBJ1-2, with a weak D call TRBD1 (5 bases). The ends were cut back, 5 bases at V and 8 bases at J, with 21 bases in the middle. Looked up from germline, CDR1 is MNHNS and CDR2 is SASEGT. The CDR3 covers 15 residues.

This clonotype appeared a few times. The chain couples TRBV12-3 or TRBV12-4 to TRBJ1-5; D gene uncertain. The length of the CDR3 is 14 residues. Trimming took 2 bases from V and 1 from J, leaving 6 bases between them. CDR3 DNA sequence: TGTGCCAGCAGTTTAAGGCAGAGCAATCAGCCCCAGCATTTT. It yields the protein CASSLRQSNQPQHF.

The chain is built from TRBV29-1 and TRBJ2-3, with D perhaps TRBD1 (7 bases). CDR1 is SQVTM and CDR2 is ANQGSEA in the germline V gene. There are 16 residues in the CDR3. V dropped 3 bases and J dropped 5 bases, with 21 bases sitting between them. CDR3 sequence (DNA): TGCAGCGTTGATCCCAGGGGGGAGGAAAAACTAGATACGCAGTATTTT. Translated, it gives CSVDPRGEEKLDTQYF.

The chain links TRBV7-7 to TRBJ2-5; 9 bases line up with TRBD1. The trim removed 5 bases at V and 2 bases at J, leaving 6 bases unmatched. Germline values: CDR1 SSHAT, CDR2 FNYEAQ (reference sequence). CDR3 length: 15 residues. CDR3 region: CASSTGTGYQETQYF. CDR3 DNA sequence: TGTGCCAGCAGCACCGGGACAGGGTATCAAGAGACCCAGTACTTC.

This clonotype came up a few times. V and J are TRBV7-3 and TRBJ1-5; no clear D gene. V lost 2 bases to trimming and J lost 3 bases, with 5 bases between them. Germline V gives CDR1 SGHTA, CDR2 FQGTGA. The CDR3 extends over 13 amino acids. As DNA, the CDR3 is TGTGCCAGCAGCTTATCGCCCAATCAGCCCCAGCATTTT. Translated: CASSLSPNQPQHF.

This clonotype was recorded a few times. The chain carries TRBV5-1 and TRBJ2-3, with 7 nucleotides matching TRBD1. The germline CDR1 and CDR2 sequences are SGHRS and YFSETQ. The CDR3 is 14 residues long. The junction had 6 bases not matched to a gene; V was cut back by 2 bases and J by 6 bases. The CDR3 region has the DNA TGCGCCAGCAGCTTCGGACAGGATGTTGATACGCAGTATTTT. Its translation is CASSFGQDVDTQYF.

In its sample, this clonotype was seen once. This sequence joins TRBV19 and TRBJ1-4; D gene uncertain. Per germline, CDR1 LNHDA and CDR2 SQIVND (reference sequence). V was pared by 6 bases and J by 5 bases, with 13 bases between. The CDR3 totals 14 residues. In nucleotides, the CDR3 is TGTGCCAGTAGCGTGCGGGTCAGAAATGAAAAACTGTTTTTT. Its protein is CASSVRVRNEKLFF. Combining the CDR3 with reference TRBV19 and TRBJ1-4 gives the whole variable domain DGGITQSPKYLFRKEGQNVTLSCEQNLNHDAMYWYRQDPGQGLRLIYYSQIVNDFQKGDIAEGYSVSREKKESFPLTVTSAQKNPTAFYLCASSVRVRNEKLFFGSGTQLSVL.

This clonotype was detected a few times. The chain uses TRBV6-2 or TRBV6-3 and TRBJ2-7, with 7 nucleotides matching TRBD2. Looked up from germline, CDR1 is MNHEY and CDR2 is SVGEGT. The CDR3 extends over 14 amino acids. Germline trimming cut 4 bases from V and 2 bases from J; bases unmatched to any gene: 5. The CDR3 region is CASSLGRGAYEQYV. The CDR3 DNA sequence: TGTGCCAGCAGTTTGGGACGGGGGGCCTACGAGCAGTACGTC.